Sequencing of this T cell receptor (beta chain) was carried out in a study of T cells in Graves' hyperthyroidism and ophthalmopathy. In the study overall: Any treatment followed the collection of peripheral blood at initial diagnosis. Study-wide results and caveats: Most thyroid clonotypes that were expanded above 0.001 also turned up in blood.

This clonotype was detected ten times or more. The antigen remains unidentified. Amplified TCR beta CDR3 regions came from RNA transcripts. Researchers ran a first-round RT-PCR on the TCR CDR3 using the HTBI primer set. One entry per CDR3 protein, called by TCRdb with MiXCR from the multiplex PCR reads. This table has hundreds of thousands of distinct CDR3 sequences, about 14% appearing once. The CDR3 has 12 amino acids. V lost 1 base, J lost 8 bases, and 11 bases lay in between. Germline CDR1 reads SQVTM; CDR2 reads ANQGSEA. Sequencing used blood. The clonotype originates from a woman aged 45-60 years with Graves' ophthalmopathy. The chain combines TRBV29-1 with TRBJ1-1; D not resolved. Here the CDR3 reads CSVEVVGLEAFF. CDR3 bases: TGCAGCGTTGAAGTCGTCGGGCTGGAAGCTTTCTTT.